The rows below give T cell receptor beta chains drawn from one sample of a study of blood T cell repertoires in COVID-19. Sequencing used immunoSEQ multiplex PCR; TCRdb keeps in-frame clones, though not all of them. This sample yields around 100,000 clones, of which 84% are seen a single time; approximately 24% belongs to the top ten. Sample: peripheral blood. These receptors were collected from a human donor in a cohort sampled during active COVID-19. Both conserved end residues are part of each CDR3. Each record gives: J gene, clone size, D gene, V gene, CDR3 protein, CDR3 DNA. The D gene is left open where the match is weak. Expanded clones are given a class, and other clones once, few, many or no size at all.

J: TRBJ1-1; size: .; D: .; V: TRBV20-1; CDR3: CSASLPGVNTEAFF; DNA: TGCAGTGCTAGTTTGCCCGGGGTGAACACTGAAGCTTTCTTT
J: TRBJ1-4; size: .; D: .; V: TRBV18; CDR3: CASFRSGGEKLFF; DNA: TGTGCCAGCTTCAGGTCCGGGGGTGAAAAACTGTTTTTT
J: TRBJ1-4; size: .; D: .; V: TRBV3-1/TRBV3-2; CDR3: CASSRSANEKLFF; DNA: TGTGCCAGCAGCCGGTCGGCTAATGAAAAACTGTTTTTT
J: TRBJ2-3; size: .; D: .; V: TRBV12-5; CDR3: CASGPRQNTDTQYF; DNA: TGTGCTAGTGGTCCAAGACAGAACACAGATACGCAGTATTTT
J: TRBJ1-2; size: .; D: TRBD1; V: TRBV6-1; CDR3: CASSDQGAYGYTF; DNA: TGTGCCAGCAGTGACCAGGGGGCCTATGGCTACACCTTC
J: TRBJ1-1; size: .; D: TRBD1; V: TRBV19; CDR3: CASSPRQGLGSNTEAFF; DNA: TGTGCCAGTAGTCCAAGACAGGGTCTAGGCTCGAACACTGAAGCTTTCTTT
J: TRBJ2-2; size: .; D: .; V: TRBV11-2; CDR3: CASSSRVFNTGELFF; DNA: TGTGCCAGCAGCTCCAGGGTGTTTAACACCGGGGAGCTGTTTTTT
J: TRBJ1-2; size: once; D: TRBD1; V: TRBV19; CDR3: CASSTTFGTAYGYTF; DNA: TGTGCCAGTAGTACGACTTTTGGGACAGCGTATGGCTACACCTTC
J: TRBJ2-3; size: .; D: .; V: TRBV7-2; CDR3: CASSLYGGASTDTQYF; DNA: TGTGCCAGCAGCTTATATGGCGGGGCTAGCACAGATACGCAGTATTTT
J: TRBJ1-2; size: .; D: TRBD1; V: TRBV7-2; CDR3: CASSGGQAPIYGYTF; DNA: TGTGCCAGCAGCGGGGGACAGGCCCCCATCTATGGCTACACCTTC
J: TRBJ1-2; size: .; D: .; V: TRBV6-2/TRBV6-3; CDR3: CASSHQGGGYTF; DNA: TGTGCCAGCAGTCACCAGGGCGGTGGCTACACCTTC
J: TRBJ2-7; size: .; D: .; V: TRBV7-3; CDR3: CASSLGGTASYEQYF; DNA: TGTGCCAGCAGCTTAGGCGGGACAGCTTCCTACGAGCAGTACTTC
J: TRBJ1-2; size: .; D: .; V: TRBV15; CDR3: CATSRGGTTSAGYTF; DNA: TGTGCCACCAGCAGAGGTGGGACAACGTCCGCTGGCTACACCTTC
J: TRBJ1-5; size: few; D: .; V: TRBV5-5; CDR3: CASSLEAREYQPQHF; DNA: TGTGCCAGCAGCTTGGAGGCTAGGGAGTATCAGCCCCAGCATTTT
J: TRBJ1-4; size: .; D: TRBD1; V: TRBV28; CDR3: CASSPLDRDDEKLFF; DNA: TGTGCCAGCAGCCCCCTCGACAGGGATGATGAAAAACTGTTTTTT
J: TRBJ1-1; size: .; D: TRBD1; V: TRBV6-1; CDR3: CASREDRGNTEAFF; DNA: TGTGCCAGCAGGGAAGACAGGGGGAACACTGAAGCTTTCTTT
J: TRBJ2-5; size: .; D: TRBD2; V: TRBV3-1/TRBV3-2; CDR3: CASSGTSEGKTQYF; DNA: TGTGCCAGCTCAGGGACTAGCGAGGGCAAGACCCAGTACTTC
J: TRBJ1-5; size: .; D: TRBD1; V: TRBV15; CDR3: CATSGDSYSNQPQHF; DNA: TGTGCCACCAGCGGGGACAGTTATAGCAATCAGCCCCAGCATTTT
J: TRBJ1-6; size: .; D: .; V: TRBV14; CDR3: CASSQRGMNSPLHF; DNA: TGTGCCAGCAGCCAAAGAGGGATGAATTCACCCCTCCACTTT
J: TRBJ2-4; size: .; D: .; V: TRBV19; CDR3: CASTRRGGQNIQYF; DNA: TGTGCCAGTACCCGTAGGGGTGGTCAAAACATTCAGTACTTC